These T cell receptor beta chains were read from a single sample in a study of T cells in tuberculosis. The table came from immunoSEQ multiplex PCR; TCRdb's copy has only in-frame clones and leaves some out. Of 54,000 or so clones detected, around 86% appear once; the ten largest clones hold 13%. The specimen was CD1b-GMM tetramer-negative cells sorted from PBMCs. The receptors stem from an adult woman with latent tuberculosis. Each CDR3 is given with its conserved first and last residue. The D gene is left open where the match is weak. The size of a clone is reported for some rows only, either as once, few or many, or as a class for expanded clones.

>.|.|TRBJ2-1|TRBV29-1
TGCAGCGTTGAAGGGCGGAGATCCCTCCATGAGCAGTTCTTC
CSVEGRRSLHEQFF
>.|.|TRBJ2-5|TRBV6-5
TGTGCCAGCAGGACAGCTCTGGCAGAGACCCAGTACTTC
CASRTALAETQYF
>few|TRBD1|TRBJ1-4|TRBV6-6
TGTGCCAGCAGTACCCTACAGGGGGCGGCTAATGAAAAACTGTTTTTT
CASSTLQGAANEKLFF
>.|TRBD2|TRBJ2-7|TRBV2
TGTGCCATCGACGGGGGAGCGGGAGGAAGCGAGCAGTACTTC
CAIDGGAGGSEQYF
>few|TRBD2|TRBJ2-5|TRBV4-3
TGCGCCAGCAGCCAACTAGCGGGGGGGCCCGGGACCCAGTACTTC
CASSQLAGGPGTQYF
>.|TRBD2|TRBJ2-1|TRBV2
TGTGCCAGCGACCCAGAGAGCGGGGGATACAATGAGCAGTTCTTC
CASDPESGGYNEQFF
>.|TRBD1|TRBJ1-5|TRBV7-9
TGTGCCAGCAGCCCCGGGACAGGGGACAATCAGCCCCAGCATTTT
CASSPGTGDNQPQHF
>.|TRBD2|TRBJ2-2|TRBV5-4
TGTGCCAGCAGCTTCGGTCGGGGGGGGGCCATCGGGGAGCTGTTTTTT
CASSFGRGGAIGELFF
>.|.|TRBJ2-3|TRBV9
TGTGCCAGCAGCTCCCGCCCCGGCCAGGGTTTCAGAGATACGCAGTATTTT
CASSSRPGQGFRDTQYF
>.|.|TRBJ1-2|TRBV4-3
TGCGCCAGCAGCCAAGAAAGAAGGGGTGACTATGGCTACACCTTC
CASSQERRGDYGYTF
>.|TRBD1|TRBJ1-3|TRBV4-1
TGCGCCAGCAGCCATACAGGGGATGGAAACACCATATATTTT
CASSHTGDGNTIYF